The 5 T cell receptor beta chains below all came from one sample that was sequenced in a study of shared clonotypes between healthy human individuals. Naive CD8 isolation took CD45RO-negative cells positively selected for CCR7 and excluded terminally differentiated effector memory CD45RA+ cells. Only in-frame clones appear in the TCRdb table, and some are missing; sequencing was by immunoSEQ multiplex PCR. The sample shows about 680,000 clones, approximately 90% of them seen only once. Sequenced input: naive CD8+ T cells sorted from blood. These TCRs come from a man aged 30-40 years in good health.

V is TRBV5-6 and J is TRBJ1-5; TRBD1 is a possible D gene (5 bases). Per the germline V gene, CDR1 is SGHDT and CDR2 is YYEEEE. This CDR3 is 16 amino acids long. The ends were cut back, 0 bases at V and 6 bases at J, with 16 bases in the middle. The CDR3 nucleotides read TGTGCCAGCAGCTTGGCGTCTGGGGGTAGTTTTCAGCCCCAGCATTTT. Its protein is CASSLASGGSFQPQHF.

V and J are TRBV2 and TRBJ1-3; 9 nucleotides line up with TRBD1. The CDR3 is 16 amino acids. From germline, CDR1 is SNHLY and CDR2 FYNNEI. With V trimmed by 0 bases and J by 4 bases, 4 bases remained unmatched. Written as DNA, the CDR3 is TGTGCCAGCAGTGAAGCGCCCGGGACAGGGGGAAACACCATATATTTT. Translated, it gives CASSEAPGTGGNTIYF.

The rearrangement joins TRBV7-9 to TRBJ2-2; TRBD1 matches 9 bases. Germline V gene data show CDR1 as SEHNR and CDR2 as FQNEAQ (reference sequence). After removal of 7 bases from V and 6 bases from J, the junction contained 9 bases not matched to a gene. The CDR3 sequence is 15 residues long. The CDR3 region has the DNA TGTGCCAGCAAACCGGGACAGGGAAAATCCGGGGAGCTGTTTTTT. Amino acid sequence: CASKPGQGKSGELFF. The variable domain in full, with the rest retrieved from reference TRBV7-9 and TRBJ2-2, is DTGVSQNPRHKITKRGQNVTFRCDPISEHNRLYWYRQTLGQGPEFLTYFQNEAQLEKSRLLSDRFSAERPKGSFSTLEIQRTEQGDSAMYLCASKPGQGKSGELFFGEGSRLTVL.

The chain recombines TRBV6-5 with TRBJ1-1, with TRBD1 matching over 9 bases. V lost 5 bases, J lost 10 bases, and 5 bases stayed unmatched. This CDR3 comprises 12 residues. From germline, CDR1 is MNHEY and CDR2 SVGAGI. The CDR3 sequence is CASSRDRVRAFF. CDR3 DNA sequence: TGTGCCAGCAGTCGGGACAGGGTGAGAGCTTTCTTT.

The chain is built from TRBV4-1 and TRBJ2-7, with 8 bases identical to TRBD2. The CDR3 runs to 15 residues. With 2 bases clipped from V and 4 bases from J, the junction kept 7 bases outside the gene matches. In germline, CDR1 is MGHRA, CDR2 YSYEKL. The CDR3 sequence: CASSQRSGGPYEQYF. The CDR3 region has the DNA TGCGCCAGCAGCCAACGGTCGGGGGGGCCTTACGAGCAGTACTTC.